The following is a T cell receptor beta chain sequence with its context. Its antigen is undetermined. CD4+ T cells that had been cultured provided DNA sequenced with the Oncomine TCR Beta short-read assay. TCRdb fed the PCR reads into MiXCR, producing one record per CDR3 protein. The repertoire holds approximately 7,600 distinct CDR3 sequences, with around 48% as singletons. The data originate from a study of vaccination and CD4 T cells after COVID-19. Study details: Two Hispanic individuals were among six male and four female convalescent patients. The cells were exposed to overlapping spike peptides originating from SARS-CoV-2, HCoV-NL63, HCoV-OC43 and HCoV-229E for stimulation.

Study-level findings and limits: Counts of SARS-CoV-2-reactive clonotypes had a median that went from approximately 23 to 38, a nonsignificant change.

Treatment specified: approximately 11-day PBMC culture with coronavirus spike peptide pools or control peptides (ViraFEST assay). The unexposed donor's CD4+ T cells were collected before the COVID-19 pandemic (2011-2018). The source of this sequence is a human donor in good health. The sequenced sample consisted of CD4+ T cells from blood, cultured in vitro.

The CDR3, as DNA: TGCGCCAGCAGCTGGGGAACGCAGGCGCTCTCTGGAAACACCATATATTTT. It yields the protein CASSWGTQALSGNTIYF. V usage is TRBV5-1 and J usage is TRBJ1-3; D uncertain. Trimming removed 3 bases at V and 0 bases at J, with 16 bases between. Germline V gene data show CDR1 as SGHRS and CDR2 as YFSETQ. The CDR3 covers 17 residues.